One sample yielded the 24 T cell receptor beta chains listed below, sequenced in a study of beta chain features in type 1 diabetes. Their antigen targets remain unknown. Study results and limitations: All four CD4+ subsets from Type 1 diabetes patients carried moderately but significantly shorter TCRB CDR3s.

Every bit of the isolated RNA underwent reverse transcription, so sequencing read expressed TCRB transcripts. Some clones are missing from TCRdb's copy, which holds only in-frame ones; the method was immunoSEQ multiplex PCR. There are about 160,000 clones in the sample; around 8.3% occur only once, and 0.45% to 0.55% lies in the top ten. The sample comprised central memory CD4+ T cells from blood. The source of these receptors is a woman aged 18 to 35 with type 1 diabetes.

In DNA form, the CDR3 reads TGTGCCATCAGTGAGGGGCCGACTAGCGGGGGGCTGGAGACCCAGTACTTC. Protein product: CAISEGPTSGGLETQYF. The chain joins TRBV10-3 to TRBJ2-5; 13 nucleotides line up with TRBD2. CDR1 and CDR2 (germline): ENHRY, SYGVKD. The CDR3 spans 17 residues. V lost 2 bases and J lost 5; bases outside the gene matches: 8.

J is TRBJ2-7 and V is TRBV29-1; 8 nucleotides align to TRBD2. The junction had 17 bases not matched to a gene; V was cut back by 4 bases and J by 0 bases. Per germline, CDR1 SQVTM and CDR2 ANQGSEA. This CDR3 has 18 amino acids. CDR3 residues: CSVAVQDRSGGGSYEQYF. The CDR3 nucleotides are TGCAGCGTTGCCGTACAAGACAGGTCGGGGGGGGGCTCCTACGAGCAGTACTTC.

The gene calls are TRBV5-6 and TRBJ2-7; D unclear. Germline CDR1 and CDR2: SGHDT and YYEEEE. Trimming left V 2 bases short and J 4 bases short, with 7 bases between. The CDR3 is 12 amino acids. CDR3: CASSLEIYEQYF. The CDR3 region has the DNA TGTGCCAGCAGCTTAGAGATATACGAGCAGTACTTC.

The chain is built from TRBV9 and TRBJ1-2; TRBD1 matches at 7 bases. From germline, CDR1 is SGDLS and CDR2 YYNGEE. With 3 bases clipped from V and 6 bases from J, the junction kept 11 bases outside the gene matches. The CDR3 runs to 15 residues. CDR3 DNA sequence: TGTGCCAGCAGCGGCTCCGGGACAGTCCGTGATGGCTACACCTTC. This gives the protein CASSGSGTVRDGYTF.

There are a few counts of this clone. This chain joins TRBV9 and TRBJ2-3; TRBD2 matches 8 bases. After removal of 2 bases from V and 2 bases from J, the junction contained 4 bases not matched to a gene. Germline V lookup: CDR1 SGDLS, CDR2 YYNGEE. The CDR3 length is 15 residues. CDR3 loop: CASSVSGVSTDTQYF. DNA of the CDR3: TGTGCCAGCAGCGTTAGCGGGGTCTCCACAGATACGCAGTATTTT.

This chain joins TRBV19 and TRBJ2-2; 7 bases are a match to TRBD1. V lost 10 bases and J lost 1; bases outside the gene matches: 12. Germline CDR1 and CDR2: LNHDA and SQIVND (reference sequence). The CDR3 runs to 16 residues. The CDR3 nucleotides read TGTGCCACCTCCCCTCGGGGACAGTGGAACACCGGGGAGCTGTTTTTT. Its protein is CATSPRGQWNTGELFF. The whole variable domain, remainder taken from reference TRBV19 and TRBJ2-2, is DGGITQSPKYLFRKEGQNVTLSCEQNLNHDAMYWYRQDPGQGLRLIYYSQIVNDFQKGDIAEGYSVSREKKESFPLTVTSAQKNPTAFYLCATSPRGQWNTGELFFGEGSRLTVL.

The CDR3 sequence: CASKPRGKESTGELFF. For the CDR3, the DNA is TGTGCCAGCAAACCCCGAGGGAAAGAGAGTACCGGGGAGCTGTTTTTT. This chain uses TRBV2 with TRBJ2-2; D may be TRBD2 (5 bases). V lost 7 bases to trimming and J lost 5 bases, with 20 bases between them. From germline, CDR1 is SNHLY and CDR2 FYNNEI. The CDR3 covers 16 residues.

This clone was counted between two and nine times. The CDR3 DNA reads as TGTGCCAGCAGCCCAGACAGGCGCTCGTCCATATATTTT. This translates into CASSPDRRSSIYF. This sequence joins TRBV7-2 and TRBJ1-3; possible D gene TRBD1, 6 bases. The CDR3 is made up of 13 amino acids. Trimming removed 5 bases from V and 11 bases from J, with 16 bases in between. Germline V gives CDR1 SGHTA, CDR2 FQGNSA.

The J gene is TRBJ1-1, the V gene TRBV7-2, with a possible D match to TRBD1 (6 bases). V gave up 4 bases and J gave up 1 base, with 7 bases separating them. The CDR3 has 13 residues. CDR1 and CDR2 (germline): SGHTA, FQGNSA. CDR3 in amino acids: CASSSGQNTEAFF. The DNA for the CDR3 is TGTGCCAGCAGCTCGGGACAGAACACTGAAGCTTTCTTT.

This clone was seen a handful of times. The chain links TRBV11-2 to TRBJ2-5; D gene unclear. There are 16 residues in the CDR3. The germline V and J ends were trimmed by 3 bases and 4 bases, with 18 bases remaining between them. Germline V gene data show CDR1 as SGHAT and CDR2 as FQNNGV. Here the CDR3 reads CASSLFAGVTLETQYF. In nucleotides, the CDR3 is TGTGCCAGCAGCTTGTTTGCAGGCGTCACACTAGAGACCCAGTACTTC.

This clone was counted many times. V usage is TRBV10-3 and J usage is TRBJ2-4; TRBD1 is a possible D gene (6 bases). The CDR3 covers 14 residues. The germline V and J ends were trimmed by 0 bases and 7 bases, with 10 bases remaining between them. CDR1 and CDR2 from the germline V gene are ENHRY and SYGVKD. The CDR3 reads CAISESHRANIQYF. CDR3 DNA: TGTGCCATCAGTGAGTCGCACAGGGCGAACATTCAGTACTTC.

This clone has only a few counts. This same CDR3 is encoded by further DNA sequences in the sample. The chain links TRBV7-2 to TRBJ1-2; D perhaps matches TRBD1 (6 bases). CDR1 and CDR2 (germline): SGHTA, FQGNSA. V lost 4 bases, J lost 4 bases, and 13 bases lay in between. This CDR3 is built from 14 residues. CDR3 residues: CASSSSGGTYGYTF. CDR3 DNA: TGTGCCAGCAGCTCGAGTGGGGGCACCTATGGCTACACCTTC.

A few counts support this clone. This chain joins TRBV9 and TRBJ1-1; TRBD1 aligns across 10 bases. Germline CDR1 reads SGDLS; CDR2 reads YYNGEE. This CDR3 has 15 amino acids. With V trimmed by 4 bases and J by 5 bases, 8 bases remained unmatched. CDR3 region: CASSTLDRGVTEAFF. CDR3 DNA sequence: TGTGCCAGCAGCACTCTGGACAGGGGGGTGACTGAAGCTTTCTTT.

The gene calls are TRBV29-1 and TRBJ1-6; TRBD1 matches 10 bases. This CDR3 contains 14 residues. Losses at the gene ends were 4 bases for V and 10 bases for J; bases not matched to a gene: 7. Germline CDR1 SQVTM, CDR2 ANQGSEA. CDR3 nucleotides: TGCAGCGTTGGGACCGGGACAGGGGTCTCACCCCTCCACTTT. Translation gives CSVGTGTGVSPLHF.

This clone turned up a few times. The V call is TRBV7-3, the J call TRBJ2-1; 12 bases agree with TRBD2. The CDR3 sequence is 14 residues long. CDR1 and CDR2 (germline): SGHTA, FQGTGA. Here the CDR3 DNA reads TGTGCTTCGGCGACTAGCGGGAGCCAAAATGAGCAGTTCTTC. Translation gives CASATSGSQNEQFF.

The table lists this clone with many counts. The chain recombines TRBV30 with TRBJ1-5, with TRBD1 matching 10 bases. In germline, CDR1 is GTSNPN, CDR2 SVGIG (reference sequence). This CDR3 region has 14 residues. After removal of 5 bases from V and 5 bases from J, the junction contained 6 bases not matched to a gene. This CDR3 is CAWQIGTGDQPQHF. CDR3 DNA: TGTGCCTGGCAAATCGGGACAGGGGATCAGCCCCAGCATTTT.

This clone was seen more than once but under ten times. The J gene is TRBJ2-7, the V gene TRBV4-1; maybe TRBD1 (5 bases). Germline V gives CDR1 MGHRA, CDR2 YSYEKL. The V and J ends lost 2 bases and 2 bases respectively, with 13 bases between them. The length of the CDR3 is 15 residues. Here the CDR3 DNA reads TGCGCCAGCAGCCAATCCCAGACAGCTACCTACGAGCAGTACTTC. This encodes CASSQSQTATYEQYF.

There are a few counts of this clone. The V call is TRBV7-8, the J call TRBJ1-1; D perhaps matches TRBD1 (5 bases). CDR3 size: 13 residues. Deletions cut 1 base from V and 7 bases from J, with 10 bases between. Germline CDR1 is SGHVS and CDR2 is FQNEAQ. The CDR3 sequence is CASSLGRRGEAFF. The DNA of the CDR3 is TGTGCCAGCAGCTTAGGCCGGAGGGGTGAAGCTTTCTTT.

The CDR3 region is CASRTSGRAKTQYF. For the CDR3, the DNA is TGTGCCAGCAGAACTAGCGGGAGGGCGAAGACCCAGTACTTC. The rearrangement joins TRBV7-2 to TRBJ2-5, with 13 bases matching TRBD2. CDR1 and CDR2 from the germline V gene are SGHTA and FQGNSA. The CDR3 is 14 amino acids. Trimming took 6 bases from V and 6 from J; bases not matched to a gene: 4.

The V call is TRBV5-4, the J call TRBJ1-2; D unclear. Looked up from germline, CDR1 is SGHNT and CDR2 is YYREEE (reference sequence). V shed 0 bases and J shed 6 bases, with 9 bases lying between them. The CDR3 has 13 residues. The DNA of the CDR3 is TGTGCCAGCAGCTTGGAACAGTCGAATGGCTACACCTTC. This gives the protein CASSLEQSNGYTF. Filled out from reference TRBV5-4 and TRBJ1-2, the complete variable domain reads ETGVTQSPTHLIKTRGQQVTLRCSSQSGHNTVSWYQQALGQGPQFIFQYYREEENGRGNFPPRFSGLQFPNYSSELNVNALELDDSALYLCASSLEQSNGYTFGSGTRLTVV.

The V call is TRBV10-2, the J call TRBJ1-4; tentatively, D is TRBD1 (6 bases). The germline V gene has CDR1 WSHSY and CDR2 SAAADI. The CDR3 is made up of 14 amino acids. Trimming pared 6 bases from V and 0 bases from J, leaving 8 bases between. The CDR3 spells CASSSGATNEKLFF. The CDR3 bases are TGCGCCAGCAGCTCAGGGGCAACTAATGAAAAACTGTTTTTT.

This clone appeared a few times. This chain connects TRBV28 to TRBJ2-1, with TRBD2 matching over 7 bases. The CDR3 spans 16 residues. Germline loops: CDR1 MDHEN, CDR2 SYDVKM. J was trimmed by 7 bases and V by 5 bases; bases with no gene match: 14. CDR3 protein: CASSPPGLGFWNEQFF. As DNA, the CDR3 is TGTGCCAGCAGTCCCCCCGGACTAGGGTTTTGGAATGAGCAGTTCTTC.

The chain links TRBV19 to TRBJ2-1; 8 bases fit TRBD1. With V trimmed by 9 bases and J by 5 bases, 6 bases remained unmatched. The CDR3 covers 13 residues. CDR1 LNHDA and CDR2 SQIVND come from the germline V gene (reference sequence). The CDR3 coding sequence is TGTGCCAGCGGCCTCAGGGGGCACAATGAGCAGTTCTTC. This sequence encodes CASGLRGHNEQFF. Looking up the rest from reference TRBV19 and TRBJ2-1 gives the full variable domain: DGGITQSPKYLFRKEGQNVTLSCEQNLNHDAMYWYRQDPGQGLRLIYYSQIVNDFQKGDIAEGYSVSREKKESFPLTVTSAQKNPTAFYLCASGLRGHNEQFFGPGTRLTVL.

The chain couples TRBV27 to TRBJ2-7, with D maybe TRBD1 (5 bases). This CDR3 is 15 amino acids long. CDR1 is MNHEY, CDR2 SMNVEV, per germline (reference sequence). V was pared by 5 bases and J by 0 bases, with 14 bases between. Here the CDR3 DNA reads TGTGCCAGCAGTCCCCTCCGACAGAGCTCCTACGAGCAGTACTTC. The encoded protein is CASSPLRQSSYEQYF.